Below are 26 T cell receptor beta chains sequenced from a single sample in a study of blood T cell repertoires in COVID-19. The protocol was immunoSEQ multiplex PCR, while the TCRdb copy is restricted to in-frame clones and leaves out a portion. The table includes about 230,000 clones, 86% detected once. Sequencing used PBMCs or T cells enriched from blood (not recorded which). These TCRs come from a woman in her 50s in a cohort exposed to, infected with or recovered from COVID-19 (not recorded which).

CDR3 amino acids: CASSETGVGYTF. The CDR3 nucleotides are TGTGCCAGCAGTGAAACAGGGGTTGGCTACACCTTC. The V call is TRBV6-1, the J call TRBJ1-2, with 7 bases matching TRBD1. With 2 bases clipped from V and 7 bases from J, the junction kept 1 base outside the gene matches. Germline V gives CDR1 MNHNS, CDR2 SASEGT. The CDR3 length is 12 residues.

The V call is TRBV27, the J call TRBJ1-3; D ambiguous. The CDR3 is 14 amino acids. Germline-derived CDR1 and CDR2 are MNHEY and SMNVEV (reference sequence). V was clipped by 3 bases and J by 1 base, with 7 bases between them. The CDR3 loop reads CASSFRGSGNTIYF. In DNA, the CDR3 is TGTGCCAGCAGTTTTAGAGGGTCTGGAAACACCATATATTTT.

The genes are TRBV7-2 and TRBJ2-1; 9 bases are shared with TRBD1. Germline V gene data show CDR1 as SGHTA and CDR2 as FQGNSA. V shed 5 bases and J 6 bases; nucleotides not matched to a gene: 8. The CDR3 is 15 residues long. CDR3 nucleotide sequence: TGTGCCAGCAGCGCGAGACAGGGGGTCTTCAATGAGCAGTTCTTC. The encoded protein is CASSARQGVFNEQFF.

The rearrangement joins TRBV9 to TRBJ2-5; 12 positions agree with TRBD2. In germline, CDR1 is SGDLS, CDR2 YYNGEE. V lost 3 bases to trimming and J lost 3 bases; unmatched junction nucleotides: 6. This CDR3 contains 16 residues. The CDR3 region is CASSAGRLAGEETQYF. The CDR3 DNA is TGTGCCAGCAGCGCGGGAAGACTAGCGGGGGAAGAGACCCAGTACTTC.

The sample holds one count of this clone. The chain carries TRBV5-4 and TRBJ2-5, with D possibly TRBD2 on 5 matching bases. The CDR3 is made up of 14 amino acids. The ends were cut back, 4 bases at V and 2 bases at J, with 12 bases in the middle. CDR1 SGHNT and CDR2 YYREEE come from the germline V gene (reference sequence). DNA for the CDR3: TGTGCCAGCAGCGGAAACTTAGCGCAAGAGACCCAGTACTTC. Protein sequence: CASSGNLAQETQYF.

The rearrangement uses TRBV7-2 and TRBJ1-4, with D maybe TRBD1 (6 bases). The germline gives CDR1 SGHTA, CDR2 FQGNSA. The CDR3 runs to 15 residues. V shed 5 bases and J shed 12 bases, with 22 bases lying between them. The CDR3 coding sequence is TGTGCCAGCAGCGACTGGACAGCCTTGGTCCCGGAACTGTTTTTT. It is translated as CASSDWTALVPELFF.

V usage is TRBV24-1 and J usage is TRBJ1-2; D not resolved. Between the trimmed V and J ends, which lost 1 base and 8 bases, there was a span of 13 bases. The germline CDR1 and CDR2 sequences are KGHDR and SFDVKD. The CDR3 consists of 14 residues. CDR3 region: CATSDFDRFRGYTF. The CDR3 DNA follows: TGTGCCACCAGTGATTTCGATAGATTCCGCGGCTACACCTTC.

The count of this clone is one. The rearrangement joins TRBV4-3 to TRBJ1-4, with no clear D. V lost 4 bases, J lost 3 bases, and 9 bases lay in between. There are 14 residues in the CDR3. Germline CDR1 LGHNA, CDR2 YSLEER. CDR3 region: CASSPRVSNEKLFF. The CDR3 coding sequence is TGCGCCAGCAGCCCACGAGTATCTAATGAAAAACTGTTTTTT.

The chain uses TRBV29-1 and TRBJ2-3, with 7 bases fitting TRBD1. The CDR3 is 12 amino acids. CDR1 is SQVTM and CDR2 is ANQGSEA in the germline V gene. This chain's CDR3 is CSVQGGGGTQYF. In DNA form, the CDR3 reads TGCAGTGTCCAAGGGGGCGGAGGCACGCAGTATTTT.

This clone appeared once. V and J are TRBV5-5 and TRBJ2-5; D may be TRBD2 (6 bases). The CDR3 loop spans 14 amino acids. Germline V lookup: CDR1 SGHKS, CDR2 YYEKEE (reference sequence). Trimming took 1 base from V and 5 from J, leaving 12 bases between them. The CDR3 coding sequence is TGTGCCAGCAGCTTGTTGACTAGTTGGGAGACCCAGTACTTC. Translated: CASSLLTSWETQYF.

In this sample, this clone turned up once. The chain recombines TRBV7-8 with TRBJ1-1; 9 bases match TRBD1. V trimming: 3 bases; J trimming: 4 bases; junction bases outside the gene matches: 6. Germline V lookup: CDR1 SGHVS, CDR2 FQNEAQ. The CDR3 extends over 15 amino acids. The CDR3 sequence is CASSLTGGLGTEAFF. In DNA form, the CDR3 reads TGTGCCAGCAGCTTGACAGGGGGGTTAGGCACTGAAGCTTTCTTT.

The chain carries TRBV30 and TRBJ1-6; a weak D match, TRBD1 (5 bases). The CDR3 runs 15 residues. Trimming removed 3 bases from V and 6 bases from J, with 15 bases in between. Germline V gives CDR1 GTSNPN, CDR2 SVGIG (reference sequence). CDR3 region: CAWSQSGLPNSPLHF. Written as DNA, the CDR3 is TGTGCCTGGAGCCAATCGGGACTTCCTAATTCACCCCTCCACTTT.

V and J are TRBV9 and TRBJ2-3, with D unresolved. CDR3 length equals 14 residues. Germline V gene lookup returns CDR1 SGDLS and CDR2 YYNGEE. With 0 bases removed from V and 1 base from J, the gap between germline ends came to 6 bases. CDR3 loop: CASSVAPGTDTQYF. CDR3 DNA sequence: TGTGCCAGCAGCGTAGCCCCGGGCACAGATACGCAGTATTTT.

This chain connects TRBV6-2 or TRBV6-3 to TRBJ1-1, with D hard to call. The CDR3 is 14 residues long. The V and J ends lost 5 bases and 2 bases respectively, with 12 bases between them. The germline V gene has CDR1 MNHEY and CDR2 SVGEGT. CDR3 bases: TGTGCCAGCAGTCGATACATGGCCAACACTGAAGCTTTCTTT. This gives the protein CASSRYMANTEAFF.

The sample holds a few counts of this clone. V is TRBV5-1 and J is TRBJ2-7; D remains ambiguous. V was clipped by 4 bases and J by 3 bases, with 14 bases between them. Germline V CDR1 and CDR2: SGHRS, YFSETQ. The CDR3 is 14 amino acids. The CDR3 loop reads CASSTPLEHYEQYF. Here the CDR3 DNA reads TGCGCCAGCAGCACCCCCCTAGAGCACTACGAGCAGTACTTC.

V is TRBV6-5 and J is TRBJ1-2, with D possibly TRBD1 on 5 matching bases. Looked up from germline, CDR1 is MNHEY and CDR2 is SVGAGI. The CDR3 consists of 13 residues. Trimming shortened V by 8 bases and J by 4 bases, and 14 bases separated the two germline ends. The CDR3, as DNA: TGTGCCAGCGCGTGGGTCAGGGCCTATGGCTACACCTTC. Residues: CASAWVRAYGYTF.

The genes are TRBV6-5 and TRBJ1-1; tentatively, D is TRBD1 (6 bases). Germline V gives CDR1 MNHEY, CDR2 SVGAGI. This CDR3 region has 15 residues. Trimming shortened V by 2 bases and J by 1 base, and 11 bases separated the two germline ends. CDR3 DNA sequence: TGTGCCAGCAGTTACCTGGACAGACCGAACACTGAAGCTTTCTTT. This encodes CASSYLDRPNTEAFF.

Here the CDR3 DNA reads TGTGCCACCAGCCCGGGACAGTTTAATGAAAAACTGTTTTTT. This codes for CATSPGQFNEKLFF. This chain connects TRBV15 to TRBJ1-4; 7 bases map to TRBD1. The V gene's germline CDR1 is LNHNV and CDR2 YYDKDF (reference sequence). V shed 5 bases and J 4 bases; nucleotides not matched to a gene: 4. The CDR3 is 14 amino acids.

This chain uses TRBV28 with TRBJ2-1; D is perhaps TRBD1 (6 bases). The CDR3 is 15 residues long. Germline lookup yields CDR1 MDHEN and CDR2 SYDVKM. Trimming took 9 bases from V and 4 from J, leaving 19 bases between them. The CDR3 DNA follows: TGTGCCAGTAACCCCTACGGACAGAGATACAATGAGCAGTTCTTC. The encoded protein is CASNPYGQRYNEQFF.

V and J are TRBV30 and TRBJ1-4, with TRBD1 as a possible D gene (6 bases). The V and J ends lost 4 bases and 7 bases respectively, with 28 bases between them. Germline CDR1 GTSNPN, CDR2 SVGIG (reference sequence). CDR3 size: 18 residues. CDR3: CAWNPGGGRIWEGEKLFF. The CDR3 region has the DNA TGTGCCTGGAACCCCGGCGGGGGGCGGATTTGGGAGGGTGAAAAACTGTTTTTT.

This chain uses TRBV5-1 with TRBJ2-5; 8 bases fit TRBD2. V lost 0 bases to trimming and J lost 2 bases; unmatched junction nucleotides: 6. The germline V gene encodes CDR1 SGHRS and CDR2 YFSETQ. CDR3 length: 16 residues. The CDR3 nucleotides read TGCGCCAGCAGCTTGGCTCTAGCGGGCGAACAAGAGACCCAGTACTTC. This codes for CASSLALAGEQETQYF.

The chain recombines TRBV4-1 with TRBJ2-5, with TRBD2 matching over 12 bases. The CDR3 extends over 19 amino acids. Germline CDR1 and CDR2: MGHRA and YSYEKL. Germline trimming cut 0 bases from V and 5 bases from J; bases unmatched to any gene: 13. CDR3 protein: CASSQEWLAGGTLLETQYF. CDR3 DNA sequence: TGCGCCAGCAGCCAAGAGTGGCTAGCGGGGGGGACCCTCTTGGAGACCCAGTACTTC.

The chain joins TRBV28 to TRBJ2-7; 7 bases map to TRBD2. This CDR3 is built from 13 residues. Germline CDR1 MDHEN, CDR2 SYDVKM. V gave up 10 bases and J gave up 7 bases; unmatched junction bases: 13. CDR3 bases: TGTGCCACCACCCGGTCAACCGGGGGGGAGCAGTACTTC. It encodes CATTRSTGGEQYF. Full variable domain (rest looked up from reference TRBV28 and TRBJ2-7): DVKVTQSSRYLVKRTGEKVFLECVQDMDHENMFWYRQDPGLGLRLIYFSYDVKMKEKGDIPEGYSVSREKKERFSLILESASTNQTSMYLCATTRSTGGEQYFGPGTRLTVT.

V and J are TRBV7-9 and TRBJ1-2, with 8 nucleotides matching TRBD1. Losses at the gene ends were 5 bases for V and 6 bases for J; bases not matched to a gene: 11. CDR1 is SEHNR, CDR2 FQNEAQ, per germline (reference sequence). CDR3 length equals 15 residues. The CDR3 nucleotides are TGTGCCAGCAGCGAAAGGACAGGGAAGGAGGATGGCTACACCTTC. This sequence encodes CASSERTGKEDGYTF.

The chain joins TRBV24-1 to TRBJ1-5; TRBD1 aligns across 9 bases. The CDR3 spans 18 residues. With V trimmed by 3 bases and J by 0 bases, 8 bases remained unmatched. Germline V gene lookup returns CDR1 KGHDR and CDR2 SFDVKD. This chain's CDR3 is CATSDGYRGLNSNQPQHF. The CDR3 DNA follows: TGTGCCACCAGTGATGGGTACAGGGGGCTAAATAGCAATCAGCCCCAGCATTTT.

V is TRBV2 and J is TRBJ2-1; a possible D gene is TRBD2 (5 bases). This CDR3 has 13 amino acids. Germline CDR1 is SNHLY and CDR2 is FYNNEI. V shed 8 bases and J shed 4 bases, with 12 bases lying between them. The CDR3 region is CASGQEAYNEQFF. CDR3 DNA: TGTGCCAGCGGCCAGGAGGCTTACAATGAGCAGTTCTTC. The complete variable domain, with remaining parts taken from reference TRBV2 and TRBJ2-1, reads EPEVTQTPSHQVTQMGQEVILRCVPISNHLYFYWYRQILGQKVEFLVSFYNNEISEKSEIFDDQFSVERPDGSNFTLKIRSTKLEDSAMYFCASGQEAYNEQFFGPGTRLTVL.